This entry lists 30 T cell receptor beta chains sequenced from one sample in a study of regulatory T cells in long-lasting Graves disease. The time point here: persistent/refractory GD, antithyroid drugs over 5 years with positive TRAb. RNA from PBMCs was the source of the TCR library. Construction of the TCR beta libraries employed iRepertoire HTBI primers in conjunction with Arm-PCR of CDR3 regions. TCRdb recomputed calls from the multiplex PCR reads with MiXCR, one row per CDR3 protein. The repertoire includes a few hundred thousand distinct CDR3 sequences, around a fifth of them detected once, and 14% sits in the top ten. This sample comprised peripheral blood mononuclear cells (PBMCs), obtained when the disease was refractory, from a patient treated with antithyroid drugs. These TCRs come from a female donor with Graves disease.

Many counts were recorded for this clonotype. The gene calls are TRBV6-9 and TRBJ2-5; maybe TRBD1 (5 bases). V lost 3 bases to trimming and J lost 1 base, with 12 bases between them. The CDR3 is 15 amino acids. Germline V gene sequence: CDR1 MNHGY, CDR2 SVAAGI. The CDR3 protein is CASSYSKGVQETQYF. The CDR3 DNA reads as TGTGCCAGCAGTTACTCGAAAGGGGTCCAAGAGACCCAGTACTTC.

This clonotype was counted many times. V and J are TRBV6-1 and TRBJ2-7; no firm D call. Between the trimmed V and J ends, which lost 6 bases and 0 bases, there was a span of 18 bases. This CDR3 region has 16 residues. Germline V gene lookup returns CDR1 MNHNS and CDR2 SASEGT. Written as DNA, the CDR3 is TGTGCCAGCAGAAACTACGTGGCAGTCAGCTCCTACGAGCAGTACTTC. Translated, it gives CASRNYVAVSSYEQYF.

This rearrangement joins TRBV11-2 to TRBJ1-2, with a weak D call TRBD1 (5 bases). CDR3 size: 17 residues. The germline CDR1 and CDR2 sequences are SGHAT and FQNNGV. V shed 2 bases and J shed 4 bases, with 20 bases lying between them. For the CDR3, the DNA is TGTGCCAGCAGCTTATACCACGGGGGAGGGGAAATCTATGGCTACACCTTC. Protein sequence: CASSLYHGGGEIYGYTF. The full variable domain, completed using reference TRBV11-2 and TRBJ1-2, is EAGVAQSPRYKIIEKRQSVAFWCNPISGHATLYWYQQILGQGPKLLIQFQNNGVVDDSQLPKDRFSAERLKGVDSTLKIQPAKLEDSAVYLCASSLYHGGGEIYGYTFGSGTRLTVV.

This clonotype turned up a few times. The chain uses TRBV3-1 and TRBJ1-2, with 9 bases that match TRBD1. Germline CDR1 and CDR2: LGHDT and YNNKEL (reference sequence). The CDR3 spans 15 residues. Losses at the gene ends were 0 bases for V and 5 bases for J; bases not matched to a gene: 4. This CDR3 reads CASSQDLGTGYGYTF. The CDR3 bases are TGTGCCAGCAGCCAAGATTTAGGGACAGGGTATGGCTACACCTTC.

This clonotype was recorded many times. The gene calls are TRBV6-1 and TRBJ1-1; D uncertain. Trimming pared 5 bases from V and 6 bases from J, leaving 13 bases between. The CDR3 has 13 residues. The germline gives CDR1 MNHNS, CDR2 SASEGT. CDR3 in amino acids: CASSTRREAEAFF. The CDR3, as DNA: TGTGCCAGCAGTACCCGCCGGGAAGCTGAAGCTTTCTTT.

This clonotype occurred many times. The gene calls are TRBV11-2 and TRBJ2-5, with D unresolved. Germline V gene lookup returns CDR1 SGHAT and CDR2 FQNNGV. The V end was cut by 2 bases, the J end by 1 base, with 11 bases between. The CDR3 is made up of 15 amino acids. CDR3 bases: TGTGCCAGCAGCTTATTCCGCCTATCCCAAGAGACCCAGTACTTC. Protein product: CASSLFRLSQETQYF. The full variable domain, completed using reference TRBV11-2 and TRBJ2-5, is EAGVAQSPRYKIIEKRQSVAFWCNPISGHATLYWYQQILGQGPKLLIQFQNNGVVDDSQLPKDRFSAERLKGVDSTLKIQPAKLEDSAVYLCASSLFRLSQETQYFGPGTRLLVL.

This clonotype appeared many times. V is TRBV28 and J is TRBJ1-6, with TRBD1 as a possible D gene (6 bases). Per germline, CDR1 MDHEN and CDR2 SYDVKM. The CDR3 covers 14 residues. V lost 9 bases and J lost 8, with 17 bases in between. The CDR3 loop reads CASEGGGAYSPLHF. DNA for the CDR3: TGTGCCAGTGAGGGAGGGGGAGCCTATTCACCCCTCCACTTT.

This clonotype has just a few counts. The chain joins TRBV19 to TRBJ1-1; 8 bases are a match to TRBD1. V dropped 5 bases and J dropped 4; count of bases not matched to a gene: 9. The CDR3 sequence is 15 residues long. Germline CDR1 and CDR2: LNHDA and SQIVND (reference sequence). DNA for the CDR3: TGTGCCAGTAGTTCCGGGACAGGAGCGACCACTGAAGCTTTCTTT. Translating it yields CASSSGTGATTEAFF.

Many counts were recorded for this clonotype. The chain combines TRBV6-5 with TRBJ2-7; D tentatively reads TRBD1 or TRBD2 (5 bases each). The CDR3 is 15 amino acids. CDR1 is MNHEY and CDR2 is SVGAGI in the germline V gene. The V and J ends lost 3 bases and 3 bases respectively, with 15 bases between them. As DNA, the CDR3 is TGTGCCAGCAGTTATTACCGGGACGAAAACTACGAGCAGTACTTC. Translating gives CASSYYRDENYEQYF.

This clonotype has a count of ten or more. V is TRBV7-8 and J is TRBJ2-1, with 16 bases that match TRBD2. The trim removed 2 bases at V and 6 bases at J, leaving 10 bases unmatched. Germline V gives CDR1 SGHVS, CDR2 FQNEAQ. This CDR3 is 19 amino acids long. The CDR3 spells CASSLTGTSGRAGGNEQFF. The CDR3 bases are TGTGCCAGCAGCTTAACGGGGACTAGCGGGAGGGCCGGGGGCAATGAGCAGTTCTTC.

The CDR3 reads CASSYSMDSSYEQYF. DNA of the CDR3: TGTGCCAGCAGTTACTCGATGGATAGCTCCTACGAGCAGTACTTC. This rearrangement joins TRBV6-6 to TRBJ2-7; no clear D. Germline V gene sequence: CDR1 MNHNY, CDR2 SVGAGI (reference sequence). The germline V and J ends were trimmed by 0 bases and 0 bases, with 9 bases remaining between them. This CDR3 spans 15 amino acids.

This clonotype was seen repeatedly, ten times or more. The CDR3 coding sequence is TGTGCCAGCAGTGAAAAACCTCCCCCAGTCTCTGGAAACACCATATATTTT. It translates to CASSEKPPPVSGNTIYF. V gene TRBV2 combines with J gene TRBJ1-3, with unresolved D. CDR3 size: 17 residues. The germline CDR1 and CDR2 sequences are SNHLY and FYNNEI. V was pared by 2 bases and J by 0 bases, with 14 bases between.

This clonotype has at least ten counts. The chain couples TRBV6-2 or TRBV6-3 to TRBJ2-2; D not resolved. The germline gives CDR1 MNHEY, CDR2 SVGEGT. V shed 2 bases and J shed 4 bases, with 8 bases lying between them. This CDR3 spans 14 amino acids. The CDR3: CASSYRPSTGELFF. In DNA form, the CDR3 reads TGTGCCAGCAGTTACCGGCCGAGCACCGGGGAGCTGTTTTTT.

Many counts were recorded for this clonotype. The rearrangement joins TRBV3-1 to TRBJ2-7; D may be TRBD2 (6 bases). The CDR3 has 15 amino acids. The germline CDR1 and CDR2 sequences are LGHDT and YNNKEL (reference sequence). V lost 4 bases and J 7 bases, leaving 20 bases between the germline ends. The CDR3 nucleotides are TGTGCCAGCAGCCGGGACTCTGGACCGCTTCGGGAGCAGTACTTC. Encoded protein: CASSRDSGPLREQYF.

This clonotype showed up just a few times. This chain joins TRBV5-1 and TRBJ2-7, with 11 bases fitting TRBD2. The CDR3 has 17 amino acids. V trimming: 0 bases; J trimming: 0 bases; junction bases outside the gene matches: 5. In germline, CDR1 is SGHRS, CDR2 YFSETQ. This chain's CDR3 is CASSLGGTSGSSYEQYF. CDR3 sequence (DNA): TGCGCCAGCAGCTTGGGTGGGACTAGCGGAAGCTCCTACGAGCAGTACTTC.

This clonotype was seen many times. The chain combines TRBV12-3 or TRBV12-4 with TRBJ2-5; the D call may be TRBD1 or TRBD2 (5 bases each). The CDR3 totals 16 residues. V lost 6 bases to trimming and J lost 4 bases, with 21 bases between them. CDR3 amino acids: CASSNRQSGEGETQYF. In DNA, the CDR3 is TGTGCCAGCAGCAACCGACAGTCAGGAGAGGGAGAGACCCAGTACTTC.

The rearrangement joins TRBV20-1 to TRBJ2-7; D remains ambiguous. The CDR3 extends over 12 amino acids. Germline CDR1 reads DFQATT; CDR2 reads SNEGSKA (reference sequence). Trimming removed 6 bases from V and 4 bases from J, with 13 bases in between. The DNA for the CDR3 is TGCAGTGCCGGAACCGATAAGTACGAGCAGTACTTC. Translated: CSAGTDKYEQYF.

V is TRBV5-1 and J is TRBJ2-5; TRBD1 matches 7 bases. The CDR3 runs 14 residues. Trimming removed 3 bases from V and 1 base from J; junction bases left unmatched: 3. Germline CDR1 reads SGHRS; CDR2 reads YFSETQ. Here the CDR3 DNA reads TGCGCCAGCAGCTACGGACAGGTCCAAGAGACCCAGTACTTC. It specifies CASSYGQVQETQYF.

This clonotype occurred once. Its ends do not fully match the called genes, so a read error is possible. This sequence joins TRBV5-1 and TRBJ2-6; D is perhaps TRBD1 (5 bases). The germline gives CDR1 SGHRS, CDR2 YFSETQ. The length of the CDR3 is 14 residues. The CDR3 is CASADNSGANVLIF. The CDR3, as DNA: TGCGCCAGCGCCGACAACTCTGGGGCCAACGTCCTGATTTTC.

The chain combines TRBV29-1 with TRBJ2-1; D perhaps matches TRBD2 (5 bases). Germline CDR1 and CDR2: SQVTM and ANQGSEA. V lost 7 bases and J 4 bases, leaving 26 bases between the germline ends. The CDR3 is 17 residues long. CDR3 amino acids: CSAAPYVGLYLYNEQFF. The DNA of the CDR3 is TGCAGCGCTGCCCCATACGTTGGACTCTATCTTTACAATGAGCAGTTCTTC.

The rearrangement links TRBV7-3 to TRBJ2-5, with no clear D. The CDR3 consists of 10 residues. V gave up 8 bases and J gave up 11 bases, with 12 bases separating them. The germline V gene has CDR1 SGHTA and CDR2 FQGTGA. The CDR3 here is CASSESWQYF. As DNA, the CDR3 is TGTGCCAGCTCCGAGAGTTGGCAGTACTTC.

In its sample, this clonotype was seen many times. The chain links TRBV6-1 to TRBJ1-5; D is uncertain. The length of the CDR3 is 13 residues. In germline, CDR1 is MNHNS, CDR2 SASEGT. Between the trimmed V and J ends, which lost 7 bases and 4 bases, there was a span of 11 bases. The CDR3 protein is CASKREANQPQHF. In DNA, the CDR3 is TGTGCCAGCAAAAGGGAGGCGAATCAGCCCCAGCATTTT.

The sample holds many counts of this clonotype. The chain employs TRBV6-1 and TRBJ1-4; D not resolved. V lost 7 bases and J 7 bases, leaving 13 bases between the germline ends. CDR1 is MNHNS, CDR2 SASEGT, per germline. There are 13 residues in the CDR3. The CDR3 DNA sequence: TGTGCCAGCAAGGGAGTTTACGGTGAAAAACTGTTTTTT. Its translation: CASKGVYGEKLFF.

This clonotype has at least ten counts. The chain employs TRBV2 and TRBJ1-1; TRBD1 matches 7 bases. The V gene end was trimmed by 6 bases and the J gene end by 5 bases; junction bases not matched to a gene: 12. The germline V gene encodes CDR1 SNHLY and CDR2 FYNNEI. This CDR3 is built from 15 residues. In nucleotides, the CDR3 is TGTGCCAGCAGCGAGAGACAGGGCCGGGGGACTGAAGCTTTCTTT. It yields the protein CASSERQGRGTEAFF.

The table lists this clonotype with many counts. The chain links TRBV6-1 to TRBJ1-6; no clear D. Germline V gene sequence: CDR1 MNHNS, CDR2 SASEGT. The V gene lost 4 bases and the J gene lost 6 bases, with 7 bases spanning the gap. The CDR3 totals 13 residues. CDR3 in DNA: TGTGCCAGCAGTGGGCCGTTTAATTCACCCCTCCACTTT. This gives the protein CASSGPFNSPLHF.

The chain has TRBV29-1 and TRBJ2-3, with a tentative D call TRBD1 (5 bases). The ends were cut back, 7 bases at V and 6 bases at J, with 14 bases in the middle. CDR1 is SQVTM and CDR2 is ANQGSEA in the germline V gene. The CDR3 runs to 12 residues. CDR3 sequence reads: CSADRYGDTQYF. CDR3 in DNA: TGCAGCGCCGACAGATACGGGGATACGCAGTATTTT.

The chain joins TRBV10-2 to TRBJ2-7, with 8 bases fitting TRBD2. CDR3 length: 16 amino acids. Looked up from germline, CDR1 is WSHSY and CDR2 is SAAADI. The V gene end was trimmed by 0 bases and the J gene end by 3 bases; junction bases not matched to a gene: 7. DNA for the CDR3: TGCGCCAGCAGTGAGTCGTTAGCGGGGTTCATCTACGAGCAGTACTTC. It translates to CASSESLAGFIYEQYF.

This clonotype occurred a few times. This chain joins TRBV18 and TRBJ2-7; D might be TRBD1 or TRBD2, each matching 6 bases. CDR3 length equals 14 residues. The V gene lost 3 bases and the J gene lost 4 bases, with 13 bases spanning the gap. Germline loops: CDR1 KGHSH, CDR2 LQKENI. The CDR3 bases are TGTGCCAGCTCACCCCAGGGGAGGTCTTACGAGCAGTACTTC. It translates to CASSPQGRSYEQYF.

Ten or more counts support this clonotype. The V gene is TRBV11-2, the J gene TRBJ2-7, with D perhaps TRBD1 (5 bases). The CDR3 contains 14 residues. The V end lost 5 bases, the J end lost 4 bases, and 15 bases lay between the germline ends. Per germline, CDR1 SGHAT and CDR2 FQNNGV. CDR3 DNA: TGTGCCAGCAGCACCTCGACAGCAAGATACGAGCAGTACTTC. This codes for CASSTSTARYEQYF.

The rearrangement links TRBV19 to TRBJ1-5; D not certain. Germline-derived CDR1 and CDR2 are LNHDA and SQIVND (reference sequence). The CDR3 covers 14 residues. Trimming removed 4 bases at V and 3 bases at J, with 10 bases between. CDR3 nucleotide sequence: TGTGCCAGTAGTAAGGATCATTACAATCAGCCCCAGCATTTT. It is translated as CASSKDHYNQPQHF. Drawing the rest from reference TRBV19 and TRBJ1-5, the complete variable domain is DGGITQSPKYLFRKEGQNVTLSCEQNLNHDAMYWYRQDPGQGLRLIYYSQIVNDFQKGDIAEGYSVSREKKESFPLTVTSAQKNPTAFYLCASSKDHYNQPQHFGDGTRLSIL.